This T cell receptor (beta chain) was sequenced during a study of B cell selection in AIRE deficiency. The repertoire was sequenced with immunoSEQ multiplex PCR; TCRdb's copy has only in-frame clones and lacks some. The repertoire holds tens of thousands of clones, with about 92% as singletons. As regards this clone: Its antigen is unknown.

General study results and limits: TCRbeta-only data showed 36.6% of shared healthy Treg sequences in healthy Tconv. Approximately 29% of healthy-shared Treg sequences were found among patient Tconv cells. Shared Treg sequences were biased toward short CDR3s with few non-templated nucleotide insertions. Only approximately 10% of approximately 3,700 shared Treg sequences were patient-specific; 31.6% healthy-specific.

Germline values: CDR1 PRHDT, CDR2 FYEKMQ (reference sequence). V lost 4 bases to trimming and J lost 15 bases, with 17 bases between them. The CDR3 sequence is 12 residues long. Sorted regulatory T cells were CD4-positive, CD25-high and CD127-low or negative. The J gene is TRBJ2-3, the V gene TRBV13; TRBD1 is a possible D gene (6 bases). Sequences were obtained from CD4+CD25+ Tregs sorted from PBMCs. The receptor comes from a human donor in good health. The CDR3 coding sequence is TGTGCCAGCAGCTACCGGGACATAAGTCGATATTTT. Its translation: CASSYRDISRYF.